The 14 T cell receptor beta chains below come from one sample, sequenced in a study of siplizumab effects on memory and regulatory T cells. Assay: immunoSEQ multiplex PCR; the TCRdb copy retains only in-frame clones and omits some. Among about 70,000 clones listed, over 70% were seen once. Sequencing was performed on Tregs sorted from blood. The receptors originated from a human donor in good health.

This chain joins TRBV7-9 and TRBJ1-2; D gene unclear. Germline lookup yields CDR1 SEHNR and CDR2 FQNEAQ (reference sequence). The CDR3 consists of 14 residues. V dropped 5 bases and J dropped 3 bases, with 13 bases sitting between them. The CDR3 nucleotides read TGTGCCAGCAGCCCGGACCTTCTGTACTATGGCTACACCTTC. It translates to CASSPDLLYYGYTF.

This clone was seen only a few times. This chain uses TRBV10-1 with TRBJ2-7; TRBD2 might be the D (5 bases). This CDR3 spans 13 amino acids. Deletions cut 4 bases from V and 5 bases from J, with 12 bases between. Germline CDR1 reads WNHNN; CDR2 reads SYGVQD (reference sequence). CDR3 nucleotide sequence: TGCGCCAGCAGTGGGCGAGGGCGGGACGAGCAGTACTTC. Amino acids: CASSGRGRDEQYF.

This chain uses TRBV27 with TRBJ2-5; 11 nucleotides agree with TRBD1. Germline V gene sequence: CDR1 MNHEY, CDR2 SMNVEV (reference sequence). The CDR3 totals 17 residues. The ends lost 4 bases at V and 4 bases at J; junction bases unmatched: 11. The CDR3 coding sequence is TGTGCCAGCAGTTCTGCTCTAAGGACAGGGGGCGCAGAGACCCAGTACTTC. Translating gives CASSSALRTGGAETQYF.

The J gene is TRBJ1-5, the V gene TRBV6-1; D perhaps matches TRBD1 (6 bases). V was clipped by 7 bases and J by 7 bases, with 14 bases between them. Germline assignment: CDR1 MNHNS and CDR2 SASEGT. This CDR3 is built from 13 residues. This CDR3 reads CASIGGGRQPQHF. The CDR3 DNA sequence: TGTGCCAGCATTGGAGGGGGGAGACAGCCCCAGCATTTT.

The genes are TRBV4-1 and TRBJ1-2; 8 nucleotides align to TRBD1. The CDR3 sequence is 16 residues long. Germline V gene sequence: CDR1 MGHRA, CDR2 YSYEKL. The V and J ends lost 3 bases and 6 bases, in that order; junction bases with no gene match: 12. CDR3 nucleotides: TGCGCCAGCAGCCACCCCCGGGACAGGATATCCCATGGCTACACCTTC. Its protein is CASSHPRDRISHGYTF.

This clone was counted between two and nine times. In DNA, the CDR3 is TGTGCCAGCAGCGCAGGGTCTTCTAACTATGGCTACACCTTC. Translation gives CASSAGSSNYGYTF. The gene calls are TRBV5-4 and TRBJ1-2; D perhaps matches TRBD1 (5 bases). Germline CDR1 and CDR2: SGHNT and YYREEE (reference sequence). CDR3 length: 14 amino acids. The germline V and J ends were trimmed by 4 bases and 0 bases, with 10 bases remaining between them.

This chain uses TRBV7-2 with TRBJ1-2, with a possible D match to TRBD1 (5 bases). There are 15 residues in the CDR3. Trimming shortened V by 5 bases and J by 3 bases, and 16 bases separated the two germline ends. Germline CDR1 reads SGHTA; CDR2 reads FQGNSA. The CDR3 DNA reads TGTGCCAGCAGCCCATGGACCGGGGCCCACTATGGCTACACCTTC. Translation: CASSPWTGAHYGYTF. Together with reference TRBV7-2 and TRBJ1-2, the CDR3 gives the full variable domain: GAGVSQSPSNKVTEKGKDVELRCDPISGHTALYWYRQSLGQGLEFLIYFQGNSAPDKSGLPSDRFSAERTGGSVSTLTIQRTQQEDSAVYLCASSPWTGAHYGYTFGSGTRLTVV.

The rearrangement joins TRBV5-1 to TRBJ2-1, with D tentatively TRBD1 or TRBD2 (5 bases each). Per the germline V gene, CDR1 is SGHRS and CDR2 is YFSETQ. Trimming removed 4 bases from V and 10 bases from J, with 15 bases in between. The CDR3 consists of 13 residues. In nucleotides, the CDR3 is TGCGCCAGCAGCCCCGGGGCTCCCAGAGAGCAGTTCTTC. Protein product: CASSPGAPREQFF.

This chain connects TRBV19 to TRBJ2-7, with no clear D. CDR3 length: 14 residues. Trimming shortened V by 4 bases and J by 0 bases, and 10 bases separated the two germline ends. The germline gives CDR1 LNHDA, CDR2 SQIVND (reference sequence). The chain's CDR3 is CASSNDGSSYEQYF. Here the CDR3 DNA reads TGTGCCAGTAGTAACGACGGCAGCTCCTACGAGCAGTACTTC.

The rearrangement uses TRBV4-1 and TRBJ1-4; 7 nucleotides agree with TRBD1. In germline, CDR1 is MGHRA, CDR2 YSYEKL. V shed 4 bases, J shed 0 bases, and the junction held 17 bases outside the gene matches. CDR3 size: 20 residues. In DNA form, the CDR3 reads TGCGCCAGCAGCCGATATTACGGGACAGCACTATACGCAACTAATGAAAAACTGTTTTTT. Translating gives CASSRYYGTALYATNEKLFF.

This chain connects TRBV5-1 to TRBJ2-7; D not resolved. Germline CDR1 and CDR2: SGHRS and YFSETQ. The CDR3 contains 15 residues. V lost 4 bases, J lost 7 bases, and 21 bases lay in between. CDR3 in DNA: TGCGCCAGCAGCACCGGACGGGCTGGATTTTGGGAGCAGTACTTC. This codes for CASSTGRAGFWEQYF. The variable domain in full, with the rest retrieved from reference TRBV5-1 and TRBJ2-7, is KAGVTQTPRYLIKTRGQQVTLSCSPISGHRSVSWYQQTPGQGLQFLFEYFSETQRNKGNFPGRFSGRQFSNSRSEMNVSTLELGDSALYLCASSTGRAGFWEQYFGPGTRLTVT.

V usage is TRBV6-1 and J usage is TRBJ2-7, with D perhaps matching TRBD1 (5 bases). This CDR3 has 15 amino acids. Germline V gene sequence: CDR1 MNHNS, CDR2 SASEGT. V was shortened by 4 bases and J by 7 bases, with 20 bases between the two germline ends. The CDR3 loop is CASSASVGAFLEQYF. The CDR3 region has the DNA TGTGCCAGCAGTGCCTCAGTAGGGGCCTTTTTGGAGCAGTACTTC.

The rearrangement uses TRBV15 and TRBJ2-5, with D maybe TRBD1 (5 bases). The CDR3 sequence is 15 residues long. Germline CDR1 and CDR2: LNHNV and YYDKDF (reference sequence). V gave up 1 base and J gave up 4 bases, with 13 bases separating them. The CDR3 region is CATSRVGAWGETQYF. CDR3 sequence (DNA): TGTGCCACCAGCAGAGTAGGGGCCTGGGGAGAGACCCAGTACTTC.

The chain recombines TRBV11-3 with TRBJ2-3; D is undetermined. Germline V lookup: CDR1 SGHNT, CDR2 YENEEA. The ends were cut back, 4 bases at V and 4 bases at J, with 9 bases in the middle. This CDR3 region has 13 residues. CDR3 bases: TGTGCCAGCAGCTCCCATACGGCAGATACGCAGTATTTT. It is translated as CASSSHTADTQYF.